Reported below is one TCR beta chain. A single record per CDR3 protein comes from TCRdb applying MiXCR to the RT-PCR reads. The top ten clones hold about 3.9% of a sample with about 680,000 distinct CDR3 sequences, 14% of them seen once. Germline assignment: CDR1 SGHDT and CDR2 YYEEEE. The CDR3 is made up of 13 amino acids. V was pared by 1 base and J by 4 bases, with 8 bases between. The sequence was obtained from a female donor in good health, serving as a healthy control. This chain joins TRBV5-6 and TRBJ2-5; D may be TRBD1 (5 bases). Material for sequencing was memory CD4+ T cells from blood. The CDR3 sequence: CASSLPQGETQYF. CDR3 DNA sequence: TGTGCCAGCAGCTTGCCTCAGGGAGAGACCCAGTACTTC.